The 25 T cell receptor beta chains below come from one sample, sequenced in a study of lymphopenia after photon versus proton radiotherapy (dated by TCRdb to between 2018 and 2021). Receptor libraries were prepared by the immunoSEQ multiplex PCR assay. In TCRdb, the immuneACCESS table is reduced to in-frame sequences with V and J assigned. These tables do not hold every clone; where another copy was compared, an unresolved V gene accounts for under half, and the others remain unexplained. The sample data list approximately 45,000 clones, and 85% of these were observed just once. The ten largest clones capture approximately 2.1% of the sample. Material: peripheral blood, obtained from a patient treated with photon-based radiotherapy. The receptors stem from a man between 40 and 49 years old with gastric cancer.

This CDR3 is CASSPGTQLFFATNEKLFF. The CDR3 nucleotides read TGTGCCAGTAGTCCCGGGACACAACTCTTCTTCGCAACTAATGAAAAACTGTTTTTT. This chain joins TRBV19 and TRBJ1-4, with D tentatively TRBD1 (6 bases). V lost 5 bases and J lost 0, with 22 bases in between. The CDR3 length is 19 residues. Germline-derived CDR1 and CDR2 are LNHDA and SQIVND (reference sequence).

This clone occurred a few times. V gene TRBV5-4 combines with J gene TRBJ2-3; TRBD2 aligns across 12 bases. CDR1 SGHNT and CDR2 YYREEE come from the germline V gene (reference sequence). The CDR3 spans 17 residues. V lost 3 bases, J lost 2 bases, and 7 bases stayed unmatched. The CDR3 sequence: CASSSLTSGGTTDTQYF. CDR3 coding DNA: TGTGCCAGCAGCTCCCTGACTAGCGGGGGTACCACAGATACGCAGTATTTT.

The chain uses TRBV6-5 and TRBJ2-1; D is possibly TRBD1 (6 bases). The V gene's germline CDR1 is MNHEY and CDR2 SVGAGI. The CDR3 covers 15 residues. The V end lost 0 bases, the J end lost 6 bases, and 12 bases lay between the germline ends. The chain's CDR3 is CASSYSGAGRNEQFF. The CDR3 nucleotides read TGTGCCAGCAGTTACTCGGGGGCAGGGCGCAATGAGCAGTTCTTC.

This chain connects TRBV5-1 to TRBJ1-2; D is perhaps TRBD1 (5 bases). The V and J ends lost 4 bases and 3 bases respectively, with 10 bases between them. The CDR3 loop spans 13 amino acids. Germline V gene data show CDR1 as SGHRS and CDR2 as YFSETQ. The CDR3 DNA sequence: TGCGCCAGCAGCGCGACAGTCTACTATGGCTACACCTTC. Protein: CASSATVYYGYTF.

This chain links TRBV15 with TRBJ2-7; 10 bases match TRBD1. CDR1 and CDR2 from the germline V gene are LNHNV and YYDKDF (reference sequence). This CDR3 is built from 15 residues. The V segment lost 5 bases and the J segment 5 bases; nucleotides outside the gene matches: 9. Here the CDR3 reads CATSEGDRGFHEQYF. The CDR3 DNA reads as TGTGCCACCAGCGAGGGGGACAGGGGTTTCCACGAGCAGTACTTC.

This chain connects TRBV18 to TRBJ1-6; D may be TRBD1 (6 bases). From germline, CDR1 is KGHSH and CDR2 LQKENI. The V end was cut by 3 bases, the J end by 8 bases, with 14 bases between. The length of the CDR3 is 15 residues. The CDR3 DNA follows: TGTGCCAGCTCACCCGAACAGGGCCCGGATTCACCCCTCCACTTT. Translating gives CASSPEQGPDSPLHF.

V gene TRBV6-5 combines with J gene TRBJ1-5, with a tentative D call TRBD1 (5 bases). This CDR3 is 16 amino acids long. V was shortened by 4 bases and J by 0 bases, with 13 bases between the two germline ends. Germline-derived CDR1 and CDR2 are MNHEY and SVGAGI. The chain's CDR3 is CASSLRGEDSNQPQHF. In DNA, the CDR3 is TGTGCCAGCAGTTTACGGGGGGAGGATAGCAATCAGCCCCAGCATTTT.

This chain joins TRBV2 and TRBJ1-4, with TRBD1 as a possible D gene (6 bases). The CDR3 loop spans 14 amino acids. V was clipped by 6 bases and J by 7 bases, with 15 bases between them. The germline V gene encodes CDR1 SNHLY and CDR2 FYNNEI. The CDR3 DNA sequence: TGTGCCAGCAGAGAAACAGGGACGGCTGAAAAACTGTTTTTT. This sequence encodes CASRETGTAEKLFF. The entire variable domain, with the rest obtained from reference TRBV2 and TRBJ1-4, is as follows: EPEVTQTPSHQVTQMGQEVILRCVPISNHLYFYWYRQILGQKVEFLVSFYNNEISEKSEIFDDQFSVERPDGSNFTLKIRSTKLEDSAMYFCASRETGTAEKLFFGSGTQLSVL.

The rearrangement joins TRBV14 to TRBJ1-1; TRBD1 matches at 8 bases. From germline, CDR1 is SGHDN and CDR2 FVKESK. This CDR3 comprises 14 residues. Trimming at V came to 0 bases and at J to 11 bases, leaving 8 bases not matched to a gene. CDR3 sequence reads: CASSQEVQGAQAFF. The CDR3 region has the DNA TGTGCCAGCAGCCAAGAAGTCCAGGGGGCGCAGGCTTTCTTT.

CDR3 DNA: TGTGCCTGGAGTGTAAAGGGGCTGGGGGTGGACTACAATGAGCAGTTCTTC. Encoded protein: CAWSVKGLGVDYNEQFF. V usage is TRBV30 and J usage is TRBJ2-1; D could derive from TRBD1 or TRBD2 (5 bases each). CDR1 and CDR2 (germline): GTSNPN, SVGIG (reference sequence). The CDR3 extends over 17 amino acids. Trimming took 0 bases from V and 3 from J, leaving 18 bases between them.

V gene TRBV19 combines with J gene TRBJ1-2, with a weak D call TRBD1 (5 bases). This CDR3 spans 14 amino acids. Trimming removed 4 bases from V and 2 bases from J, with 11 bases in between. The germline CDR1 and CDR2 sequences are LNHDA and SQIVND (reference sequence). The CDR3 bases are TGTGCCAGTAGTAAAGAGGGGAGGAACTATGGCTACACCTTC. It is translated as CASSKEGRNYGYTF. Based on the CDR3 plus reference TRBV19 and TRBJ1-2, the full variable domain is DGGITQSPKYLFRKEGQNVTLSCEQNLNHDAMYWYRQDPGQGLRLIYYSQIVNDFQKGDIAEGYSVSREKKESFPLTVTSAQKNPTAFYLCASSKEGRNYGYTFGSGTRLTVV.

The gene calls are TRBV7-2 and TRBJ1-1; 7 bases align to TRBD1. Germline-derived CDR1 and CDR2 are SGHTA and FQGNSA. The junction had 10 bases not matched to a gene; V was cut back by 5 bases and J by 1 base. The CDR3 has 16 amino acids. The CDR3, as DNA: TGTGCCAGCAGCCCGGACAGGTACCCTTGGAACACTGAAGCTTTCTTT. Protein product: CASSPDRYPWNTEAFF. The full variable domain, with the rest looked up from reference TRBV7-2 and TRBJ1-1, is GAGVSQSPSNKVTEKGKDVELRCDPISGHTALYWYRQSLGQGLEFLIYFQGNSAPDKSGLPSDRFSAERTGGSVSTLTIQRTQQEDSAVYLCASSPDRYPWNTEAFFGQGTRLTVV.

The gene calls are TRBV4-2 and TRBJ1-5; no firm D call. This CDR3 region has 16 residues. Trimming took 0 bases from V and 6 from J, leaving 15 bases between them. Germline loops: CDR1 LGHNA, CDR2 YNFKEQ. As DNA, the CDR3 is TGTGCCAGCAGCCAAGAGCGACAAGCCGTCGGTCAGCCCCAGCATTTT. Protein: CASSQERQAVGQPQHF.

V gene TRBV21-1 combines with J gene TRBJ2-1. TRBV21-1 is designated a pseudogene. The CDR3 contains 15 residues. In nucleotides, the CDR3 is TGTGCCAGCAGCAAAGGGGGGACCAGCTACAATGAGCAGTTCTTC. It encodes CASSKGGTSYNEQFF.

The V call is TRBV30, the J call TRBJ2-7; no definite D call. Germline CDR1 GTSNPN, CDR2 SVGIG (reference sequence). Deletions cut 0 bases from V and 4 bases from J, with 4 bases between. This CDR3 has 11 amino acids. CDR3 sequence: CAWSVGYEQYF. The CDR3 nucleotides read TGTGCCTGGAGTGTAGGGTACGAGCAGTACTTC.

This chain links TRBV7-9 with TRBJ2-3, with D perhaps being TRBD1 or TRBD2 (5 bases each). In germline, CDR1 is SEHNR, CDR2 FQNEAQ (reference sequence). The CDR3 is 14 amino acids. The germline V and J ends were trimmed by 1 base and 3 bases, with 8 bases remaining between them. CDR3 nucleotides: TGTGCCAGCAGCTTAGGGGACCCTACAGATACGCAGTATTTT. Its translation: CASSLGDPTDTQYF.

For the CDR3, the DNA is TGCGCCAGCAGCTTGCCGGGACAGGGTTCCTACGAGCAGTACTTC. Protein: CASSLPGQGSYEQYF. The chain employs TRBV5-1 and TRBJ2-7, with 9 bases that match TRBD1. CDR3 length: 15 amino acids. The junction had 3 bases not matched to a gene; V was cut back by 1 base and J by 1 base. Looked up from germline, CDR1 is SGHRS and CDR2 is YFSETQ.

The gene calls are TRBV19 and TRBJ1-1; maybe TRBD1 (5 bases). Trimming pared 4 bases from V and 7 bases from J, leaving 16 bases between. The CDR3 loop spans 14 amino acids. The germline V gene has CDR1 LNHDA and CDR2 SQIVND (reference sequence). The DNA of the CDR3 is TGTGCCAGTAGTACGACAGCGGCCGTGGGTGAAGCTTTCTTT. Its translation: CASSTTAAVGEAFF.

This clone showed up just a few times. Other DNA sequences in the sample encode the same CDR3. The gene calls are TRBV19 and TRBJ1-6; 8 bases are shared with TRBD1. Germline trimming cut 5 bases from V and 7 bases from J; bases unmatched to any gene: 4. Germline-derived CDR1 and CDR2 are LNHDA and SQIVND (reference sequence). This CDR3 has 14 residues. CDR3 bases: TGTGCCAGTAGTTCGGACAGGGCAAATTCACCCCTCCACTTT. Protein product: CASSSDRANSPLHF.

The chain links TRBV7-2 to TRBJ2-7, with 11 bases lining up with TRBD1. CDR3 length: 16 residues. Germline loops: CDR1 SGHTA, CDR2 FQGNSA. The trim removed 2 bases at V and 2 bases at J, leaving 5 bases unmatched. The CDR3 nucleotides are TGTGCCAGCAGCTTACGAGCGGGACAGGGGGCCTACGAGCAGTACTTC. Translating it yields CASSLRAGQGAYEQYF.

The rearrangement uses TRBV25-1 and TRBJ1-1, with D possibly TRBD1 on 5 matching bases. The V and J ends lost 6 bases and 0 bases respectively, with 11 bases between them. Germline V gene lookup returns CDR1 MGHDK and CDR2 SYGVNS. The CDR3 loop spans 14 amino acids. CDR3 nucleotides: TGTGCCAGCAGGGTAGGACATATGAACACTGAAGCTTTCTTT. Translating gives CASRVGHMNTEAFF.

The chain recombines TRBV6-1 with TRBJ1-5; D gene unclear. Deletions cut 2 bases from V and 6 bases from J, with 17 bases between. In germline, CDR1 is MNHNS, CDR2 SASEGT. This CDR3 has 16 residues. CDR3 amino acids: CASSETEGKVGQPQHF. The DNA of the CDR3 is TGTGCCAGCAGTGAAACCGAGGGCAAGGTGGGTCAGCCCCAGCATTTT.

The genes are TRBV9 and TRBJ1-4, with D unclear. Germline V gives CDR1 SGDLS, CDR2 YYNGEE. There are 15 residues in the CDR3. V lost 0 bases, J lost 7 bases, and 13 bases lay in between. The DNA for the CDR3 is TGTGCCAGCAGCGTAGGGTATGGGAGTGGTGAAAAACTGTTTTTT. Residues: CASSVGYGSGEKLFF.

The chain employs TRBV2 and TRBJ1-1; perhaps TRBD1 as D (5 bases). The CDR3 length is 14 residues. V lost 9 bases and J 1 base, leaving 15 bases between the germline ends. From germline, CDR1 is SNHLY and CDR2 FYNNEI. CDR3 DNA: TGTGCCAGGCTTCAGCGGGGGAGGAACACTGAAGCTTTCTTT. Protein product: CARLQRGRNTEAFF.

This rearrangement joins TRBV7-2 to TRBJ2-7; 8 nucleotides line up with TRBD1. CDR3 size: 15 residues. V dropped 5 bases and J dropped 6; count of bases not matched to a gene: 12. The germline gives CDR1 SGHTA, CDR2 FQGNSA. The DNA of the CDR3 is TGTGCCAGCAGCCAGGGGGCGGGCTATAGTGGCGAGCAGTACTTC. Translation gives CASSQGAGYSGEQYF. The complete variable domain, with remaining parts taken from reference TRBV7-2 and TRBJ2-7, reads GAGVSQSPSNKVTEKGKDVELRCDPISGHTALYWYRQSLGQGLEFLIYFQGNSAPDKSGLPSDRFSAERTGGSVSTLTIQRTQQEDSAVYLCASSQGAGYSGEQYFGPGTRLTVT.